The rows below give T cell receptor beta chains drawn from one sample of a study of shared T cell receptors in the human thymus. TCRdb's table, derived via immunoSEQ multiplex PCR, lists solely in-frame clones and lacks some. This table has 600,000 or so clones, 87% appearing once. These data were likewise used in another study, on human thymus T cells.

The specimen was thymocytes. The receptors derive from a boy under two years old with a congenital heart defect. Each CDR3 is given with its conserved first and last residue. A D gene is named only where the DNA matches it firmly. The listing skips clone size in some rows; elsewhere it reads once, few, many or a size class.

abundance	d_gene	v_gene	j_gene	CDR3nt	CDR3aa
NA	NA	TRBV10-1	TRBJ1-1	TGCGCCAGCAGACGGGGTGAAGCTTTCTTT	CASRRGEAFF
NA	NA	TRBV6-5	TRBJ2-3	TGTGCCAGCAGTTACTGTGGTAGATCATCCGATACGCAGTATTTT	CASSYCGRSSDTQYF
NA	NA	TRBV4-3	TRBJ2-3	TGCGCCAGCAGCCAAGAGGGAGGTAGCAGTCCAGATACGCAGTATTTT	CASSQEGGSSPDTQYF
NA	NA	TRBV7-2	TRBJ2-7	TGTGCCAGCAGGAAGACGGGAAGCCGAGAGGGTTGTGCCGAGCAGTACTTC	CASRKTGSREGCAEQYF
NA	TRBD2	TRBV27	TRBJ2-4	TGTGCCAGCAGACTAAGTAGCGGGGCAGTAGCCAAAAACATTCAGTACTTC	CASRLSSGAVAKNIQYF
NA	NA	TRBV19	TRBJ1-1	TGTGCCAGTAGTGTCCAGAACACTGAAGCTTTCTTT	CASSVQNTEAFF
once	NA	TRBV27	TRBJ2-1	TGTGCCAGCAGGTCCTCGGCTTCCACAGTCGGCTCATATGAGCAGTTCTTC	CASRSSASTVGSYEQFF
few	NA	TRBV4-1	TRBJ1-4	TGCGCCAGCAGCCAAGGTCCGGTGTGGGAAAAACTGTTTTTT	CASSQGPVWEKLFF
NA	TRBD2	TRBV9	TRBJ2-3	TGTGCCAGCAGCGTAGCGGGGGGGCTCACAGATACGCAGTATTTT	CASSVAGGLTDTQYF
NA	NA	TRBV11-1	TRBJ2-5	TGTGCCAGCCGGAGCAGGGGTGAGACCCAGTACTTC	CASRSRGETQYF
NA	TRBD1	TRBV9	TRBJ2-2	TGTGCCAGCAGCGTCCAGGTACGACAGGGGGACACCGGGGAGCTGTTTTTT	CASSVQVRQGDTGELFF
NA	NA	TRBV29-1	TRBJ2-1	TGCAGCGTTGATAGGTGGGAGAAGAAATACAATGAGCAGTTCTTC	CSVDRWEKKYNEQFF
NA	NA	TRBV4-3	TRBJ1-1	TGCGCCAGCAGCCAAATCGGTAGCGCTGAAGCTTTCTTT	CASSQIGSAEAFF
NA	TRBD2	TRBV29-1	TRBJ2-3	TGCAGCGTTGATCTGGCGGGGGGGCTAGTTGGGACAGATACGCAGTATTTT	CSVDLAGGLVGTDTQYF
NA	NA	TRBV21-1	TRBJ2-2	TGTGCCAGCAGCATAGCTGGGGAGTCCGGGGAGCTGTTTTTT	CASSIAGESGELFF
once	NA	TRBV14	TRBJ2-2	TGTGCCAGTTCTTACGGTCCCTACACCGGGGAGCTGTTTTTT	CASSYGPYTGELFF
NA	NA	TRBV4-3	TRBJ2-5	TGCGCCAGCAGCATCAAGAGAGTTCGGGGAGAGACCCAGTACTTC	CASSIKRVRGETQYF
once	TRBD1	TRBV7-2	TRBJ1-1	TGTGCCAGCAGCGATGGGACAGTGATCATGAACACTGAAGCTTTCTTT	CASSDGTVIMNTEAFF
NA	TRBD2	TRBV28	TRBJ2-7	TGTGCCAGCAGTTTATGGAGGACTAGCGGGAACACTCCCTACGAGCAGTACTTC	CASSLWRTSGNTPYEQYF
NA	TRBD2	TRBV7-6	TRBJ2-7	TGTGCCAGCAGCCCTAGGACTAGCGGGGACGTCTACGAGCAGTACTTC	CASSPRTSGDVYEQYF
NA	TRBD2	TRBV29-1	TRBJ2-3	TGCAGCGTTGATGCCTCTAGCGGGGGGTTCGGGCGGGCAGATACGCAGTATTTT	CSVDASSGGFGRADTQYF
once	TRBD1	TRBV29-1	TRBJ1-2	TGCAGCGTTGCCCAACCAGCGACAGGGAACTATGGCTACACCTTC	CSVAQPATGNYGYTF
NA	TRBD1	TRBV18	TRBJ2-1	TGTGCCAGCTCACAAACCGGGACAGGGGCCCCGGACCACAATGAGCAGTTCTTC	CASSQTGTGAPDHNEQFF
NA	TRBD2	TRBV6-4	TRBJ2-7	TGTGCCAGCAGTGAAGTTTGGACTAGCCTTTCTTACGAGCAGTACTTC	CASSEVWTSLSYEQYF
once	TRBD1	TRBV2	TRBJ1-1	TGTGCCAGCAGTGCCGGGACAGTGAACACTGAAGCTTTCTTT	CASSAGTVNTEAFF
NA	NA	TRBV4-3	TRBJ2-7	TGCGCCAGCAGCCAAGGCAACTCATCGGGGACAAAGAACGAGCAGTACTTC	CASSQGNSSGTKNEQYF
NA	NA	TRBV5-4	TRBJ2-7	TGTGCCAGCAGCTCGGCAGGGAACTACGAGCAGTACTTC	CASSSAGNYEQYF
NA	TRBD2	TRBV10-2	TRBJ2-7	TGCGCCAGCAGCCTAGGGACTAGCGGGAGCTACGAGCAGTACTTC	CASSLGTSGSYEQYF
NA	TRBD2	TRBV11-2	TRBJ2-1	TGTGCCAGCAGCTTAACGGCCAGCGGGGAAACTGGCTCCTACAATGAGCAGTTCTTC	CASSLTASGETGSYNEQFF
NA	NA	TRBV30	TRBJ1-5	TGTGCCTGGAACATTGATAGCAATCAGCCCCAGCATTTT	CAWNIDSNQPQHF
NA	NA	TRBV27	TRBJ2-1	TGTGCCAGCAGTTTGAGGCAGGGCCCCGACAATGAGCAGTTCTTC	CASSLRQGPDNEQFF
NA	TRBD1	TRBV15	TRBJ1-2	TGTGCCACCAGCAACAGTTCACAGGGGCCCAACTATGGCTACACCTTC	CATSNSSQGPNYGYTF
once	NA	TRBV30	TRBJ1-1	TGTGCCTGGGAGACCGGACAGTCCGGAAACACTGAAGCTTTCTTT	CAWETGQSGNTEAFF
NA	NA	TRBV18	TRBJ2-3	TGTGCCAGCTTCGACAGGCACCTCACAGATACGCAGTATTTT	CASFDRHLTDTQYF
NA	NA	TRBV5-4	TRBJ2-1	TGTGCCAGCAGCTTGACCCAGGGGAACAATGAGCAGTTCTTC	CASSLTQGNNEQFF
NA	TRBD1	TRBV7-9	TRBJ1-4	TGTGCCAGCAGCTTACCTTGGGGCCGAGACAGGGGAGAAAAACTGTTTTTT	CASSLPWGRDRGEKLFF
NA	NA	TRBV30	TRBJ1-6	TGTGCCTGGAGTCCACCCGACAGAAACCTCTATAATTCACCCCTCCACTTT	CAWSPPDRNLYNSPLHF
NA	NA	TRBV29-1	TRBJ2-3	TGCAGCGTTGACGGGGGAACAGATACGCAGTATTTT	CSVDGGTDTQYF
few	TRBD1	TRBV19	TRBJ1-1	TGTGCCAGTAGTATGAGGGACAGAGGCACTGAAGCTTTCTTT	CASSMRDRGTEAFF
NA	TRBD1	TRBV27	TRBJ2-6	TGTGCCAGCAGTATCACCGGGACAGGGAAGGCCGGGGCCAACGTCCTGACTTTC	CASSITGTGKAGANVLTF
NA	NA	TRBV28	TRBJ1-6	TGTGCCAGCAGGGACAGTGTTGACTCCTATAATTCACCCCTCCACTTT	CASRDSVDSYNSPLHF
NA	TRBD1	TRBV6-5	TRBJ2-7	TGTGCCAGTCAGGGGGCAGGCCCTTCCTACGAGCAGTACTTC	CASQGAGPSYEQYF
once	TRBD1	TRBV30	TRBJ1-2	TGTGCCTGGAGTCCGACAGGGAGCTATGGCTACACCTTC	CAWSPTGSYGYTF
NA	TRBD2	TRBV7-6	TRBJ2-1	TGTGCCAGCAGCTTAGCGGGACTAGCGGGAGGCAATGAGCAGTTCTTC	CASSLAGLAGGNEQFF
NA	NA	TRBV4-1	TRBJ1-4	TGCGCCAGCAGCCAAGAGCGGGACCACGGTGAAAAACTGTTTTTT	CASSQERDHGEKLFF
NA	TRBD2	TRBV19	TRBJ2-7	TGTGCCAGTAGCTTAGGGACTAGCGGTTCCTACGAGCAGTACTTC	CASSLGTSGSYEQYF
NA	TRBD1	TRBV28	TRBJ2-5	TGTGCCAGCACCCAACTGACAGGGGTGGAGACCCAGTACTTC	CASTQLTGVETQYF
NA	NA	TRBV29-1	TRBJ2-7	TGCAGCGTTGATGTCGGGGGAAGTAAACACGAGCAGTACTTC	CSVDVGGSKHEQYF
NA	TRBD2	TRBV2	TRBJ2-1	TGTGCCAGCAGAGCCGGGACTAGCGGGAGGGTCTCCTACAATGAGCAGTTCTTC	CASRAGTSGRVSYNEQFF
once	TRBD2	TRBV4-3	TRBJ2-7	TGCGCCAGCAGCCAAGTATCCGGATCGGGACTAGCGGACCCCTACGAGCAGTACTTC	CASSQVSGSGLADPYEQYF
NA	NA	TRBV11-2	TRBJ2-3	TGTGCCAGCAGCTTAGCTGGCACAGATACGCAGTATTTT	CASSLAGTDTQYF
NA	NA	TRBV4-3	TRBJ2-2	TGCGCCAGCAGCCAAGGACTAGAAGCGAACACCGGGGAGCTGTTTTTT	CASSQGLEANTGELFF